These T cell receptor beta chains were read from a single sample in a study of blood T cell repertoires in COVID-19. TCRdb's table, derived via immunoSEQ multiplex PCR, lists solely in-frame clones and lacks some. The table has under 250,000 clones, approximately 82% seen once. Sequencing input: peripheral blood. The receptors shown here come from a woman in her fifties or sixties with acute or convalescent COVID-19. CDR3s include the opening cysteine and the closing phenylalanine or tryptophan. Fields, in order: D gene, V gene, J gene, clone size, CDR3 DNA, CDR3 protein. The D gene is left open where the match is weak. Rows give clone size only sometimes, using once, few, many, or a class for an expanded clone.

-	TRBV3-1/TRBV3-2	TRBJ2-5	-	TGTGCCAGCAGCCCCCCAGGGGTTGGGGAGACCCAGTACTTC	CASSPPGVGETQYF
-	TRBV6-4	TRBJ1-2	-	TGTGCCAGCAGCTCCAGTTCCTATGGCTACACCTTC	CASSSSSYGYTF
TRBD2	TRBV5-6	TRBJ2-7	-	TGTGCCAGCAGCTTGGGCGGGAGGGAACAGTACTTC	CASSLGGREQYF
-	TRBV19	TRBJ1-1	-	TGTGCCAGTAGTATGAGGAGAGTGACGAACACTGAAGCTTTCTTT	CASSMRRVTNTEAFF
TRBD1	TRBV4-2	TRBJ1-4	-	TGTGCCAGCAGCCATGTCGACAGGGATAATGAAAAACTGTTTTTT	CASSHVDRDNEKLFF
-	TRBV9	TRBJ2-3	-	TGTGCCAGCAGCGACTACACAGATACGCAGTATTTT	CASSDYTDTQYF
-	TRBV28	TRBJ1-4	-	TGTGCCAGCAGTGAGTTGGTTGAAAAACTGTTTTTT	CASSELVEKLFF
TRBD1	TRBV5-8	TRBJ2-7	once	TGTGCCAGCAGCTTGTATCACTGGGACAGGGGAAGCTACGAGCAGTACTTC	CASSLYHWDRGSYEQYF
-	TRBV10-3	TRBJ1-2	few	TGTGCCATCCGTCAGGATGAGAGCTATGGCTACACCTTC	CAIRQDESYGYTF
TRBD2	TRBV9	TRBJ2-3	-	TGTGCCAGCAGCGTATGGGGGAGGGCCTGGGATACGCAGTATTTT	CASSVWGRAWDTQYF
-	TRBV24-1	TRBJ2-2	-	TGTGCCACCAGTGAGCCGCCCGGGAGGAACACCGGGGAGCTGTTTTTT	CATSEPPGRNTGELFF